This passage covers 17 T cell receptor beta chains from one sample sequenced in a study of identifying expanded T cells in peripheral blood. Assay used: immunoSEQ multiplex PCR; TCRdb lists only in-frame clones, some missing. The table lists more than 90,000 clones, around nine tenths of them singletons. The sample comprised blood. These receptor sequences come from a person aged 18 to 70 in good health.

In DNA, the CDR3 is TGTGCCAGCAGCCTTGACAGGGTCTGGATGGAAAAACTGTTTTTT. Translating it yields CASSLDRVWMEKLFF. This chain joins TRBV28 and TRBJ1-4; 7 bases align to TRBD1. This CDR3 has 15 residues. In germline, CDR1 is MDHEN, CDR2 SYDVKM. Trimming removed 6 bases from V and 8 bases from J; junction bases left unmatched: 12.

This sequence joins TRBV7-2 and TRBJ1-1, with D possibly TRBD1 on 6 matching bases. The CDR3 has 14 residues. The V gene's germline CDR1 is SGHTA and CDR2 FQGNSA. V was pared by 2 bases and J by 1 base, with 8 bases between. CDR3 amino acids: CASSLTGTNTEAFF. Written as DNA, the CDR3 is TGTGCCAGCAGCTTAACAGGGACGAACACTGAAGCTTTCTTT.

The chain recombines TRBV29-1 with TRBJ1-2, with 8 positions matching TRBD1. Germline V gene data show CDR1 as SQVTM and CDR2 as ANQGSEA. The CDR3 is 12 amino acids. Trimming cost V 6 bases and J 4 bases; bases outside gene matches: 4. The CDR3 DNA follows: TGCAGCGTCGGACAGGGAATCTATGGCTACACCTTC. Amino acids: CSVGQGIYGYTF. The variable domain in full, with the rest retrieved from reference TRBV29-1 and TRBJ1-2, is SAVISQKPSRDICQRGTSLTIQCQVDSQVTMMFWYRQQPGQSLTLIATANQGSEATYESGFVIDKFPISRPNLTFSTLTVSNMSPEDSSIYLCSVGQGIYGYTFGSGTRLTVV.

The chain employs TRBV7-2 and TRBJ2-6; TRBD2 might be the D (5 bases). The CDR3 contains 18 residues. Trimming removed 3 bases from V and 0 bases from J, with 15 bases in between. Germline loops: CDR1 SGHTA, CDR2 FQGNSA. The CDR3 bases are TGTGCCAGCAGCTTGGGTCCAATAGGACTCTCTGGGGCCAACGTCCTGACTTTC. It specifies CASSLGPIGLSGANVLTF.

The table lists this clone with a few counts. The chain links TRBV25-1 to TRBJ1-6; D unclear. Germline V gene data show CDR1 as MGHDK and CDR2 as SYGVNS. Trimming shortened V by 4 bases and J by 7 bases, and 14 bases separated the two germline ends. The CDR3 is 15 amino acids. CDR3 nucleotides: TGTGCCAGCAGTGCCGGGCGGAACGGAAATTCACCCCTCCACTTT. Translated, it gives CASSAGRNGNSPLHF.

The V gene is TRBV7-6, the J gene TRBJ1-3; D remains ambiguous. V lost 5 bases and J 0 bases, leaving 14 bases between the germline ends. The CDR3 runs 16 residues. Per germline, CDR1 SGHVS and CDR2 FNYEAQ. The CDR3 is CASSPPPPLSGNTIYF. As DNA, the CDR3 is TGTGCCAGCAGCCCACCCCCCCCGCTCTCTGGAAACACCATATATTTT.

V gene TRBV10-3 combines with J gene TRBJ2-7, with D perhaps matching TRBD2 (6 bases). The V end was cut by 10 bases, the J end by 1 base, with 11 bases between. Germline V gene data show CDR1 as ENHRY and CDR2 as SYGVKD. The CDR3 totals 12 residues. The CDR3 DNA follows: TGTGCCAGCGGGACTGCTTCCTACGAGCAGTACTTC. It yields the protein CASGTASYEQYF.

This clone occurred once. This rearrangement joins TRBV7-9 to TRBJ2-7; no reliable D call. The CDR3 is 12 amino acids. Trimming removed 5 bases at V and 7 bases at J, with 12 bases between. The germline V gene has CDR1 SEHNR and CDR2 FQNEAQ (reference sequence). In DNA form, the CDR3 reads TGTGCCAGCAGCCCGGCTAACGCGGAGCAGTACTTC. Translation: CASSPANAEQYF.

This chain uses TRBV10-3 with TRBJ2-7; 10 nucleotides align to TRBD1. With 5 bases clipped from V and 1 base from J, the junction kept 2 bases outside the gene matches. Germline V lookup: CDR1 ENHRY, CDR2 SYGVKD. CDR3 length: 14 amino acids. CDR3 nucleotides: TGTGCCATCAGTTCGGGACAGGGGTCCTACGAGCAGTACTTC. As protein: CAISSGQGSYEQYF.

This clone showed up just a few times. V is TRBV6-5 and J is TRBJ1-2; 8 nucleotides agree with TRBD1. In germline, CDR1 is MNHEY, CDR2 SVGAGI. This CDR3 has 14 residues. The V gene end was trimmed by 5 bases and the J gene end by 5 bases; junction bases not matched to a gene: 7. CDR3 DNA: TGTGCCAGCAGTAAACAGGGGGGAAAGTATGGCTACACCTTC. It yields the protein CASSKQGGKYGYTF.

The J gene is TRBJ2-7, the V gene TRBV10-1, with 8 positions matching TRBD2. The germline CDR1 and CDR2 sequences are WNHNN and SYGVQD (reference sequence). Trimming removed 3 bases from V and 4 bases from J; junction bases left unmatched: 8. The CDR3 sequence is 15 residues long. The CDR3 DNA sequence: TGCGCCAGCAGTGATGCGGCGGGGGGCAGGTACGAGCAGTACTTC. It translates to CASSDAAGGRYEQYF.

This clone came up once. The chain is built from TRBV9 and TRBJ2-5; D gene ambiguous. Trimming shortened V by 2 bases and J by 5 bases, and 10 bases separated the two germline ends. In germline, CDR1 is SGDLS, CDR2 YYNGEE. The CDR3 spans 13 residues. CDR3: CASSVSKDETQYF. Here the CDR3 DNA reads TGTGCCAGCAGCGTCTCCAAGGACGAGACCCAGTACTTC. The entire variable domain, with the rest obtained from reference TRBV9 and TRBJ2-5, is as follows: DSGVTQTPKHLITATGQRVTLRCSPRSGDLSVYWYQQSLDQGLQFLIQYYNGEERAKGNILERFSAQQFPDLHSELNLSSLELGDSALYFCASSVSKDETQYFGPGTRLLVL.

The CDR3 loop reads CASNARGRGADTQYF. The CDR3 region has the DNA TGTGCCAGCAACGCCAGGGGCCGGGGTGCAGATACGCAGTATTTT. The chain carries TRBV7-8 and TRBJ2-3, with D perhaps TRBD1 (6 bases). This CDR3 has 15 residues. Germline assignment: CDR1 SGHVS and CDR2 FQNEAQ. The V end was cut by 7 bases, the J end by 4 bases, with 18 bases between.

This sequence joins TRBV6-6 and TRBJ1-3; D uncertain. Germline V gene sequence: CDR1 MNHNY, CDR2 SVGAGI (reference sequence). The CDR3 has 11 residues. V shed 7 bases and J shed 4 bases, with 5 bases lying between them. The CDR3 here is CASTFGNTIYF. The CDR3 DNA sequence: TGTGCCAGCACCTTCGGAAACACCATATATTTT.

This clone has a count of ten or more. The chain combines TRBV27 with TRBJ1-5; 8 positions agree with TRBD1. CDR3 length equals 15 residues. Germline-derived CDR1 and CDR2 are MNHEY and SMNVEV (reference sequence). The trim removed 5 bases at V and 5 bases at J, leaving 8 bases unmatched. The CDR3 nucleotides are TGTGCCAGCAGTACCTCTGGACAGGGCTATCAGCCCCAGCATTTT. This sequence encodes CASSTSGQGYQPQHF.

V and J are TRBV6-5 and TRBJ1-6; unclear D gene. V was pared by 4 bases and J by 8 bases, with 12 bases between. CDR1 is MNHEY, CDR2 SVGAGI, per germline. This CDR3 spans 14 amino acids. The CDR3 sequence is CASSSGPEDSPLHF. The CDR3 DNA is TGTGCCAGCAGTTCCGGGCCAGAGGATTCACCCCTCCACTTT.

The chain employs TRBV10-3 and TRBJ1-2, with unresolved D. V was pared by 0 bases and J by 1 base, with 9 bases between. Per germline, CDR1 ENHRY and CDR2 SYGVKD. CDR3 length equals 15 residues. CDR3 sequence (DNA): TGTGCCATCAGTGAGTCGGAGGAGAGTAACTATGGCTACACCTTC. Residues: CAISESEESNYGYTF.